This TCR beta chain is drawn from a study of cytomegalovirus exposure and HLA in healthy donors. Study results and limitations: In all likelihood, a cluster of highly shared sequence variants was a sequencing artifact.

This CDR3 has 13 residues. Trimming took 3 bases from V and 4 from J; bases not matched to a gene: 2. The germline V gene has CDR1 SGHTA and CDR2 FQGTGA. The primer mix had 60 Vbeta and 13 Jbeta primers. Sequenced by immunoSEQ multiplex PCR; TCRdb stores in-frame clones only, minus some. The sample yields 77,000 or so clones, about 80% seen once. This clone was seen just once. Its cognate antigen is unknown. The chain recombines TRBV7-3 with TRBJ2-5, with TRBD2 identical over 7 bases. The clonotype comes from a woman aged 40 to 49 in good health and CMV-seronegative. Specimen: PBMCs. The CDR3 protein is CASSFREGETQYF. DNA for the CDR3: TGTGCCAGCAGCTTCAGGGAGGGAGAGACCCAGTACTTC.